This record looks at one T cell receptor beta chain sequence and its context. This clone is termed medium-sized (0.01 to 0.1%). The antigen it binds to is not known. Base-call qualities are not available, and no considerably larger clone is one nucleotide away. The study profiled bulk TCR beta-chain repertoires in matched peripheral blood, tumor and adjacent normal breast tissue taken from approximately 15 patients with early-stage breast cancer. Before surgery, whole blood (about 4.5-10 mL) was collected into EDTA tubes and processed within 2 hours. Ficoll-Paque centrifugation in SepMate-50 tubes was used to isolate peripheral blood mononuclear cells. For storage in liquid nitrogen, PBMCs were cryopreserved as aliquots of roughly 2 to 4.5 million cells in roughly 90% FBS with around 10% DMSO. Genomic DNA was extracted with the Qiagen AllPrep DNA/RNA Mini kit. Each sample was amplified in two independent genomic DNA replicates, using about 0.52 ug for blood and around 1.4 ug for tumor or normal breast. TCRB sequencing of genomic DNA was carried out with the ImmunoSeq Intro kit according to the manufacturer's instructions. The multiplex PCR ran for around 30 cycles using proprietary primers and spike-in control sequences for absolute quantification. Single-end 150-bp reads were used to sequence an 87-bp fragment spanning the CDR3 plus the flanking V and J genes. Seven samples, with two replicates for each sample, were multiplexed per lane of an Illumina MiSeq using version 3.0 chemistry. In the paper's pipeline: The vendor's proprietary pipeline processed the raw data and merged both replicates into a single result for each sample. Productive rearrangements sharing the V-gene family, CDR3 amino acid sequence and J-gene segment were defined as clonotypes. To compute clonality, the normalized Shannon entropy (Pielou evenness) of TCRB abundances was subtracted from 1. T cell density was estimated by dividing total templates by the number of input cells inferred from the DNA input amount. Recon with default parameters was used to estimate total repertoire diversity and clonality. A clonotype was considered tumor-enriched if its abundance in tumor exceeded 0.1% and was at least 32-fold higher than its abundance in normal breast. TCRdb limited this immuneACCESS table to in-frame rearrangements with V and J called. A share of clones is missing; checked studies link under half to unresolved V genes, and the rest is unexplained. That table is the source of V, J and clone size, and D and trimming were worked out from the DNA. For this sample there are under 45,000 clones; 70% to 80% appear just once. Clones ranked in the top ten supply about 7% of the sample.

These data belong to a study of early stage breast cancer tumors (dated by TCRdb to about 2017). As for the study more broadly: Of the roughly 16 invasive breast tumors, twelve were found to be estrogen receptor-positive, progesterone receptor-positive and HER2-negative. The samples as a whole yielded under 3,500,000 detected templates, corresponding to 950,000 to 1,300,000 unique clonotypes. Of the approximately twelve ER+/PR+/HER2- tumors, eight were classified as invasive ductal carcinomas and four as invasive lobular carcinomas. The average read coverage per sample was around 9.1-fold.

Spanning cysteine to phenylalanine, the CDR3 consists of 13 amino acids. The read is trimmed to its CDR3 DNA, 39 bases read in frame from base 1. V is trimmed back by 4 bases and J by 12 bases, and the junction contains 12 bases that no gene match accounts for. The germline V gene yields SGHDT for CDR1 and YYEEEE for CDR2. Study-wide findings and limitations: Bulk genomic DNA sequencing of unsorted cells missed chain pairing and functional markers such as CD4, CD8 and FOXP3. Repertoires from blood and normal breast were more alike than repertoires from blood and tumor, and in about 90% of the 16 patients, comparing each tissue with blood separated tumor from normal. Enriched TCRB sequences shared across patients were mostly commonly generated sequences, unlikely to play an important role in the tumor microenvironment. Compared with adjacent normal breast tissue, tumors had roughly 2.5-fold higher T cell density and higher clonality. Because the cohort was small, a breakdown by tumor subtype could not be done.

The TCR originated in a person aged 60 to 70 with breast cancer. The receptor chain draws on TRBV5-6 and TRBJ2-7, and 8 junction bases match TRBD1. Material: blood. The CDR3 region reads CASSNRQGRDLYF. The sequenced DNA is TGTGCCAGCAGCAATCGACAGGGGCGGGATCTGTACTTC.